The source of this TCR beta chain is a study of cytomegalovirus exposure and HLA in healthy donors. General study results and limits: It was approximately 150 TCR beta chains that were listed as cytomegalovirus-associated. A later analysis found first-cohort TCR clusters tended to co-occur in the 130 or so validation repertoires.

About this clone: Its matching antigen is unknown.

Only in-frame clones appear in the TCRdb table, and some are missing; sequencing was by immunoSEQ multiplex PCR. The repertoire consists of about 190,000 clones, with about 80% occurring once and the leading ten covering 2.5% to 3%. The V gene's germline CDR1 is SGDLS and CDR2 YYNGEE. The CDR3 length is 15 residues. V gave up 3 bases and J gave up 7 bases; unmatched junction bases: 9. The chain couples TRBV9 to TRBJ2-1, with 8 bases fitting TRBD2. The sequence derives from a woman aged 18 to 35 in good health and CMV-seropositive. Sequences were obtained from PBMCs. The CDR3 region is CASSDAGGLRNEQFF. The CDR3 coding sequence is TGTGCCAGCAGCGACGCGGGGGGACTTAGAAATGAGCAGTTCTTC.